The clone carrying this TCR beta chain was counted many times. No antigen is known for it. One entry per CDR3 protein results from TCRdb running MiXCR on the reads. The data contain under 300,000 distinct CDR3 sequences, more than 15% of them singletons. V lost 0 bases and J 7 bases, leaving 13 bases between the germline ends. The germline CDR1 and CDR2 sequences are SGHTA and FQGTGA. This CDR3 has 15 amino acids. The data stem from a study of T cell repertoires in cytomegalovirus infection. Overall study: CMV infection together with matching HLA type was indicated by public TCR beta signatures. Findings of the study overall: HLA-C-restricted CMV clonotypes gave the most frequent clonotype in two of eight donors. Carriage of CMV together with the relevant HLA was identifiable through cumulative public TCR beta family frequency.

The chain uses TRBV7-3 and TRBJ2-1; D gene unclear. This receptor was obtained from a human donor in good health (CMV status not recorded). Some clones in this sample may be carry-over from other donors' samples. The sequencing sample was made of CD8+ T cells from PBMCs. The CDR3 loop is CASSLTSSSWNEQFF. The DNA of the CDR3 is TGTGCCAGCAGCTTAACTTCTTCGTCTTGGAATGAGCAGTTCTTC.